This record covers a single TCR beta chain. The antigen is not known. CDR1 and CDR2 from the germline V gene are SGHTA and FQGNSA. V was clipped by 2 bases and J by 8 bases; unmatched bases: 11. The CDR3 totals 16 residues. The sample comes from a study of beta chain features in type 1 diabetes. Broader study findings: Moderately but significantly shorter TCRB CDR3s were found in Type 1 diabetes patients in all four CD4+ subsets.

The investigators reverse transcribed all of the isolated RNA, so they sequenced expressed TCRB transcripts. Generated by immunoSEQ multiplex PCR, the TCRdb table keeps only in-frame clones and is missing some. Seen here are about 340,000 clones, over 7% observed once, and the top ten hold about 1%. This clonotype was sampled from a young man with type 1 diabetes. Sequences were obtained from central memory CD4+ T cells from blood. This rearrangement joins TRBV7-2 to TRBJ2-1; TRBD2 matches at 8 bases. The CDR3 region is CASSLMPGGAVDEQFF. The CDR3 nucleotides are TGTGCCAGCAGCTTAATGCCCGGGGGGGCAGTGGATGAGCAGTTCTTC.